Each of the 22 T cell receptor beta chains below was sequenced from the same sample in a study of CD8+ T cells in alopecia areata. Stated treatment: oral pan-JAK inhibitor, 5-10 mg twice daily. After isolation, RNA underwent reverse transcription to generate cDNA as the sequencing template. TCRdb keeps only in-frame clones here, not all; method: immunoSEQ multiplex PCR. This table holds approximately 100,000 clones, just over 85% found once. The sample consisted of CD8+ T cells sorted from blood, taken at approximately week 31, from a patient treated with tofacitinib. The receptors stem from a human donor with alopecia areata.

The chain is built from TRBV29-1 and TRBJ2-5; D not certain. Gene TRBJ2-7 matches the end of the DNA better, so the J call may be wrong. Germline lookup yields CDR1 SQVTM and CDR2 ANQGSEA. This CDR3 spans 11 amino acids. The CDR3 here is CSVVLESEQYF. The CDR3, as DNA: TGCAGCGTTGTCCTGGAGAGCGAGCAGTACTTC.

On this clone itself: The sample contains more than one DNA sequence encoding this CDR3. The chain uses TRBV6-5 and TRBJ1-1; 8 nucleotides align to TRBD1. CDR1 and CDR2 (germline): MNHEY, SVGAGI. V lost 0 bases to trimming and J lost 5 bases; unmatched junction nucleotides: 2. This CDR3 has 14 residues. This CDR3 reads CASSYSTGGTEAFF. CDR3 coding DNA: TGTGCCAGCAGTTACTCCACAGGGGGTACTGAAGCTTTCTTT.

The genes are TRBV29-1 and TRBJ2-1, with D possibly being TRBD1 or TRBD2 (5 bases each). V lost 5 bases, J lost 13 bases, and 36 bases lay in between. The CDR3 runs 18 residues. CDR1 is SQVTM and CDR2 is ANQGSEA in the germline V gene. In nucleotides, the CDR3 is TGCAGCGTTCCCCTGAGGGCGACAGAATCGAGGTATTTGAACCCACAGTTCTTC. Translation: CSVPLRATESRYLNPQFF.

This clone was found once. CDR3 amino acids: CAISVAGGSYEQYF. CDR3 nucleotides: TGTGCCATCAGTGTGGCAGGGGGCTCCTACGAGCAGTACTTC. The chain employs TRBV10-3 and TRBJ2-7, with TRBD1 identical over 7 bases. Per germline, CDR1 ENHRY and CDR2 SYGVKD. V lost 4 bases and J lost 0; bases outside the gene matches: 3. The CDR3 runs to 14 residues.

The chain links TRBV7-3 to TRBJ2-2; D is possibly TRBD1 or TRBD2 (5 bases each). Trimming took off 2 bases at V and 0 bases at J, with 13 bases between the two ends. Germline-derived CDR1 and CDR2 are SGHTA and FQGTGA. The CDR3 is 17 amino acids. The CDR3 loop is CASSLVPRDANTGELFF. CDR3 in DNA: TGTGCCAGCAGCTTAGTCCCCCGGGACGCGAACACCGGGGAGCTGTTTTTT. The complete variable domain, with remaining parts taken from reference TRBV7-3 and TRBJ2-2, reads GAGVSQTPSNKVTEKGKYVELRCDPISGHTALYWYRQSLGQGPEFLIYFQGTGAADDSGLPNDRFFAVRPEGSVSTLKIQRTERGDSAVYLCASSLVPRDANTGELFFGEGSRLTVL.

The CDR3, as DNA: TGTGCCAGCACTGAGGGGAGGGGGTTGAACACTGAAGCTTTCTTT. Translation gives CASTEGRGLNTEAFF. V usage is TRBV2 and J usage is TRBJ1-1; weak D call: TRBD1 (6 bases). The germline V and J ends were trimmed by 7 bases and 0 bases, with 15 bases remaining between them. Germline CDR1 SNHLY, CDR2 FYNNEI. The CDR3 spans 15 residues.

The chain links TRBV5-4 to TRBJ2-1; D perhaps matches TRBD2 (6 bases). CDR3 size: 16 residues. Trimming took 3 bases from V and 3 from J, leaving 16 bases between them. CDR1 is SGHNT, CDR2 YYREEE, per germline (reference sequence). The CDR3 sequence is CASSSRESGNYNEQFF. CDR3 in DNA: TGTGCCAGCAGCTCCCGGGAGTCGGGGAACTACAATGAGCAGTTCTTC.

This clone was counted only a few times. V usage is TRBV27 and J usage is TRBJ2-5; a possible D gene is TRBD1 (5 bases). The CDR3 sequence is 17 residues long. Trimming removed 9 bases from V and 5 bases from J, with 28 bases in between. Germline V gene lookup returns CDR1 MNHEY and CDR2 SMNVEV (reference sequence). The CDR3 region has the DNA TGTGCCAGACCCCCGGTTTCCAGGGCTCGGTCGTCGGAGACCCAGTACTTC. As protein: CARPPVSRARSSETQYF.

This chain uses TRBV19 with TRBJ2-7; D is perhaps TRBD1 or TRBD2 (5 bases each). The CDR3 runs 15 residues. The germline CDR1 and CDR2 sequences are LNHDA and SQIVND (reference sequence). V gave up 2 bases and J gave up 2 bases, with 13 bases separating them. DNA of the CDR3: TGTGCCAGTAGTATATTACCCGGGGACGCCTACGAGCAGTACTTC. Its protein product is CASSILPGDAYEQYF.

The rearrangement joins TRBV23-1 to TRBJ2-5, with no clear D. TRBV23-1 is an open reading frame, and its role is uncertain. This CDR3 has 13 residues. The CDR3 DNA is TGCGCTAGGCGAGTCAGAGAGAAAGAGACCCAGTACTTC. Translated: CARRVREKETQYF.

The chain carries TRBV7-9 and TRBJ1-1, with 7 positions matching TRBD1. The CDR3 spans 12 residues. The trim removed 2 bases at V and 11 bases at J, leaving 5 bases unmatched. Germline-derived CDR1 and CDR2 are SEHNR and FQNEAQ (reference sequence). CDR3 region: CASSLLGGEAFF. The CDR3 bases are TGTGCCAGCAGCTTATTAGGGGGCGAGGCTTTCTTT.

CDR3 nucleotides: TGTGCCAGCAGCGCCCTCGGAGATAACAATGAGCAGTTCTTC. Amino acids: CASSALGDNNEQFF. The rearrangement links TRBV5-4 to TRBJ2-1; the D is unclear. The CDR3 totals 14 residues. V was trimmed by 4 bases and J by 5 bases, leaving 13 bases between them. Looked up from germline, CDR1 is SGHNT and CDR2 is YYREEE (reference sequence).

The rearrangement links TRBV2 to TRBJ2-1; D is perhaps TRBD2 (6 bases). The germline V gene encodes CDR1 SNHLY and CDR2 FYNNEI. The CDR3 totals 14 residues. V was clipped by 11 bases and J by 0 bases, with 14 bases between them. CDR3: CARSGTNSYNEQFF. CDR3 DNA: TGTGCCCGTAGCGGTACGAACTCCTACAATGAGCAGTTCTTC.

The genes are TRBV4-1 and TRBJ1-2, with D uncertain. Germline V gene sequence: CDR1 MGHRA, CDR2 YSYEKL. The CDR3 sequence is 14 residues long. V lost 1 base to trimming and J lost 3 bases, with 9 bases between them. The CDR3 sequence: CASSQVYGDYGYTF. CDR3 DNA sequence: TGCGCCAGCAGCCAAGTGTACGGTGACTATGGCTACACCTTC.

The chain recombines TRBV7-9 with TRBJ1-1, with TRBD1 matching 7 bases. The germline gives CDR1 SEHNR, CDR2 FQNEAQ (reference sequence). V was clipped by 4 bases and J by 2 bases; unmatched bases: 13. The CDR3 has 17 residues. The chain's CDR3 is CASSSPSGQNINTEAFF. The CDR3 bases are TGTGCCAGCAGCTCCCCCTCGGGACAGAACATAAACACTGAAGCTTTCTTT.

The chain is built from TRBV7-6 and TRBJ2-1; tentative D call: TRBD1 (6 bases). Germline CDR1 and CDR2: SGHVS and FNYEAQ. The V end lost 5 bases, the J end lost 0 bases, and 11 bases lay between the germline ends. The CDR3 runs to 15 residues. The CDR3 DNA reads as TGTGCCAGCAGCGAAAGGGGGAGCTCCTACAATGAGCAGTTCTTC. It translates to CASSERGSSYNEQFF.

The gene calls are TRBV7-9 and TRBJ2-1; D ambiguous. Germline V lookup: CDR1 SEHNR, CDR2 FQNEAQ (reference sequence). Trimming took off 6 bases at V and 2 bases at J, with 8 bases between the two ends. The CDR3 totals 13 residues. The CDR3 DNA is TGTGCCAGCAGACATGATCCCTACAATGAGCAGTTCTTC. It translates to CASRHDPYNEQFF. The full variable domain, with the rest looked up from reference TRBV7-9 and TRBJ2-1, is DTGVSQNPRHKITKRGQNVTFRCDPISEHNRLYWYRQTLGQGPEFLTYFQNEAQLEKSRLLSDRFSAERPKGSFSTLEIQRTEQGDSAMYLCASRHDPYNEQFFGPGTRLTVL.

The chain links TRBV5-1 to TRBJ2-1, with D perhaps matching TRBD1 or TRBD2 (7 bases each). Germline CDR1 reads SGHRS; CDR2 reads YFSETQ. CDR3 length: 13 amino acids. V was trimmed by 4 bases and J by 7 bases, leaving 12 bases between them. For the CDR3, the DNA is TGCGCCAGCAGCCCCCAGGGGGGGAATGAGCAGTTCTTC. Encoded protein: CASSPQGGNEQFF.

The V call is TRBV11-3, the J call TRBJ2-1; 8 nucleotides line up with TRBD2. V lost 2 bases and J lost 7; bases outside the gene matches: 7. Germline loops: CDR1 SGHNT, CDR2 YENEEA. This CDR3 contains 15 residues. For the CDR3, the DNA is TGTGCCAGCAGCTTAAGTTTCGGGGGGGATAATGAGCAGTTCTTC. Protein: CASSLSFGGDNEQFF.

The CDR3 sequence is CASSPGQIIANTGELFF. CDR3 sequence (DNA): TGTGCCAGCAGTCCGGGACAGATTATTGCGAACACCGGGGAGCTGTTTTTT. The chain couples TRBV9 to TRBJ2-2; 7 nucleotides agree with TRBD1. The CDR3 consists of 17 residues. Per germline, CDR1 SGDLS and CDR2 YYNGEE. The J segment lost 0 bases and the V segment lost 5 bases, leaving 10 bases of the junction unmatched.

The rearrangement uses TRBV14 and TRBJ2-1; D assignment may be TRBD1 or TRBD2 (5 bases each). CDR3 length: 15 residues. Trimming took off 4 bases at V and 3 bases at J, with 13 bases between the two ends. The V gene's germline CDR1 is SGHDN and CDR2 FVKESK. The CDR3 reads CASSLFGGSYNEQFF. In DNA, the CDR3 is TGTGCCAGCAGCCTTTTTGGGGGTAGCTACAATGAGCAGTTCTTC.

The genes are TRBV4-2 and TRBJ1-4; no firm D call. Trimming took off 0 bases at V and 10 bases at J, with 6 bases between the two ends. This CDR3 spans 12 amino acids. CDR1 and CDR2 (germline): LGHNA, YNFKEQ. The chain's CDR3 is CASSQEGPKLFF. The CDR3 nucleotides are TGTGCCAGCAGCCAAGAAGGTCCAAAACTGTTTTTT.